A single sample gave rise to the 4 T cell receptor beta chains below, sequenced in a study of T cell repertoires in cytomegalovirus infection. From the reads, TCRdb called clonotypes with MiXCR, one entry per CDR3 protein. The table lists 200,000 to 300,000 distinct CDR3 sequences, 9% to 15% of them singletons, with 1.5% to 2% in the top ten. The sample taken for sequencing was PBMCs. The receptors derive from a human donor in good health (CMV status not recorded). Some clones in this sample may be carry-over from other donors' samples.

This clonotype was seen ten or more times. The chain joins TRBV12-3 or TRBV12-4 to TRBJ1-1, with D perhaps TRBD1 (5 bases). Trimming took off 3 bases at V and 4 bases at J, with 12 bases between the two ends. This CDR3 contains 14 residues. In nucleotides, the CDR3 is TGTGCCAGCAGTTTCGCGGGGGGTGGCACTGAAGCTTTCTTT. Its protein is CASSFAGGGTEAFF.

This clonotype was observed at least ten times. One end of the junction is discordant with germline, which a read error may explain. V usage is TRBV7-2 and J usage is TRBJ2-2, with 8 bases lining up with TRBD2. The germline CDR1 and CDR2 sequences are SGHTA and FQGNSA. The CDR3 extends over 14 amino acids. CDR3 region: CASTLAGRTGELFF. In DNA, the CDR3 is TGTGCCAGCACCTTAGCGGGACGCACCGGGGAGCTGTTTTTT.

This clonotype came up a few times. The chain carries TRBV14 and TRBJ2-1; TRBD2 agrees at 9 bases. There are 17 residues in the CDR3. V lost 4 bases and J lost 2; bases outside the gene matches: 9. Germline V gene sequence: CDR1 SGHDN, CDR2 FVKESK. CDR3 in DNA: TGTGCCAGCAGCCCGCTACTATTAGCGGGGGCCTACAATGAGCAGTTCTTC. Translated, it gives CASSPLLLAGAYNEQFF.

This clonotype showed up many times. The rearrangement joins TRBV28 to TRBJ1-2, with a tentative D call TRBD1 (5 bases). Germline V gives CDR1 MDHEN, CDR2 SYDVKM. With 2 bases removed from V and 1 base from J, the gap between germline ends came to 11 bases. This CDR3 region has 15 residues. The CDR3 DNA is TGTGCCAGCAGTTTAAGGGACCGACTTAACTATGGCTACACCTTC. It is translated as CASSLRDRLNYGYTF.